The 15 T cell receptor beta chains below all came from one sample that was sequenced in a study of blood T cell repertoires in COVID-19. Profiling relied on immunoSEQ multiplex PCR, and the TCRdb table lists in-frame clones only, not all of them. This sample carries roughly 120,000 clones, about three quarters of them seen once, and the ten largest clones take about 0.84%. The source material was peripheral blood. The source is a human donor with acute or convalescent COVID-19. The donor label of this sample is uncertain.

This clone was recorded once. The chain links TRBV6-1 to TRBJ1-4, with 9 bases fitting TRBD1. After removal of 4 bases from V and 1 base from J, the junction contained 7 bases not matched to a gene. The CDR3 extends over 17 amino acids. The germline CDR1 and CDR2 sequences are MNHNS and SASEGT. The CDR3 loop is CASSAGTGLGTNEKLFF. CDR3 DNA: TGTGCCAGCAGTGCAGGGACAGGGTTGGGAACTAATGAAAAACTGTTTTTT.

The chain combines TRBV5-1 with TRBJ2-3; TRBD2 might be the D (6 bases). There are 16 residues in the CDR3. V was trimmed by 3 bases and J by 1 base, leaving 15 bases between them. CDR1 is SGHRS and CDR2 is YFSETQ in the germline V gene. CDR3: CASSWGVDIGTDTQYF. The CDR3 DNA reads TGCGCCAGCAGCTGGGGGGTAGATATTGGCACAGATACGCAGTATTTT.

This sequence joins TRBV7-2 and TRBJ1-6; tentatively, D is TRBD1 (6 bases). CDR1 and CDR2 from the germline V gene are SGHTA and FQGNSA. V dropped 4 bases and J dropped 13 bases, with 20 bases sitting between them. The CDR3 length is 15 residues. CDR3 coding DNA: TGTGCCAGCAGCTCCATCCAGGGGATACCTTCCCCCCTCCACTTT. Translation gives CASSSIQGIPSPLHF. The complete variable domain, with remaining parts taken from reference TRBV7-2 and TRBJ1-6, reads GAGVSQSPSNKVTEKGKDVELRCDPISGHTALYWYRQSLGQGLEFLIYFQGNSAPDKSGLPSDRFSAERTGGSVSTLTIQRTQQEDSAVYLCASSSIQGIPSPLHFGNGTRLTVT.

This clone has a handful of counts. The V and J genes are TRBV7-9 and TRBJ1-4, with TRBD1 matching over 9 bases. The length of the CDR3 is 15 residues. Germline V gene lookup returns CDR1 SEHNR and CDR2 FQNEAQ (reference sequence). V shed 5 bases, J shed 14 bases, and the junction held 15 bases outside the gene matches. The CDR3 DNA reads TGTGCCAGCAGCCCGGGGACAGGGAATTACATGAGGCTGTTTTTT. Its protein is CASSPGTGNYMRLFF.

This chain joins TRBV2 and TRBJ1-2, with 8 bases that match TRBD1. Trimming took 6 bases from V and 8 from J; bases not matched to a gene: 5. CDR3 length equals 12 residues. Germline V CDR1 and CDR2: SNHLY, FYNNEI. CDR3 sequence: CASSWTGSGYTF. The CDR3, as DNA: TGTGCCAGCAGCTGGACAGGGAGCGGCTACACCTTC. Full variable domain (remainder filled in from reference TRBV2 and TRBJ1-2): EPEVTQTPSHQVTQMGQEVILRCVPISNHLYFYWYRQILGQKVEFLVSFYNNEISEKSEIFDDQFSVERPDGSNFTLKIRSTKLEDSAMYFCASSWTGSGYTFGSGTRLTVV.

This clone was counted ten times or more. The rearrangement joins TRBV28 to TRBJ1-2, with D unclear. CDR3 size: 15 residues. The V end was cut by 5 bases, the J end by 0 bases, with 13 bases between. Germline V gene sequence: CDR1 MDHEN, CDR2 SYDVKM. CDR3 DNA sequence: TGTGCCAGCAGTCCCCGGTTCGCCCCTAACTATGGCTACACCTTC. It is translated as CASSPRFAPNYGYTF.

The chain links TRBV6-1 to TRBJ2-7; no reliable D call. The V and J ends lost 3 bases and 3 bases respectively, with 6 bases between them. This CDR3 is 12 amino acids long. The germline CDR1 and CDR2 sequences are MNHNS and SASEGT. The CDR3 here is CASSEFHYEQYV. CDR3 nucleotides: TGTGCCAGCAGTGAGTTTCACTACGAGCAGTACGTC.

The CDR3 bases are TGTGCCAGTAGTATGGGGACTCGGGGGAACGGGGAGCTGTTTTTT. This codes for CASSMGTRGNGELFF. The chain employs TRBV19 and TRBJ2-2; TRBD2 is a possible D gene (6 bases). Germline CDR1 reads LNHDA; CDR2 reads SQIVND (reference sequence). The CDR3 spans 15 residues. V lost 3 bases, J lost 7 bases, and 15 bases lay in between.

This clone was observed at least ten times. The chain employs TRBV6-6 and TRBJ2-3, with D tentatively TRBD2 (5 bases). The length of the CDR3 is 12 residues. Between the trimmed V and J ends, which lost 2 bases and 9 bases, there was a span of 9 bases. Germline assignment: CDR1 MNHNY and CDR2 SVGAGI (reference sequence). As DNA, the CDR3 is TGTGCCAGCAGTTACCCAGCGGAGACGCAGTATTTT. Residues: CASSYPAETQYF.

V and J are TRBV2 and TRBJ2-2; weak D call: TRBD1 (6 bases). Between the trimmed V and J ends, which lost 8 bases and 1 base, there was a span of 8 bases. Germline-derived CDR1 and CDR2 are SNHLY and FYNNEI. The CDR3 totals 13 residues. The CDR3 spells CASGQQNTGELFF. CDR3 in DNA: TGTGCCAGCGGACAGCAGAACACCGGGGAGCTGTTTTTT.

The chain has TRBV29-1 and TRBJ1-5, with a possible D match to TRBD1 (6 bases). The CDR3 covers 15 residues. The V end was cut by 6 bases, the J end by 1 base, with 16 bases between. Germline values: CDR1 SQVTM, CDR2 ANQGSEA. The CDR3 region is CSVLNREESNQPQHF. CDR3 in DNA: TGCAGCGTACTTAACAGGGAAGAGAGCAATCAGCCCCAGCATTTT.

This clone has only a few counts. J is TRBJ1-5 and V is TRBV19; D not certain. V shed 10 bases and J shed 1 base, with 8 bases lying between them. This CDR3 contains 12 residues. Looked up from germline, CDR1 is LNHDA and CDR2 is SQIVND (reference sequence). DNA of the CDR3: TGTGCCATCTACAGCAGCAATCAGCCCCAGCATTTT. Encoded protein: CAIYSSNQPQHF.

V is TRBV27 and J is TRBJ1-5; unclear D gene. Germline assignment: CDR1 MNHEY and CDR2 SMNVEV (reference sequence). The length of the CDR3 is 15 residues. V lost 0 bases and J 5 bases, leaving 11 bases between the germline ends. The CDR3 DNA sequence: TGTGCCAGCAGTTTATCGGTCAGTTCCTATCAGCCCCAGCATTTT. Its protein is CASSLSVSSYQPQHF.

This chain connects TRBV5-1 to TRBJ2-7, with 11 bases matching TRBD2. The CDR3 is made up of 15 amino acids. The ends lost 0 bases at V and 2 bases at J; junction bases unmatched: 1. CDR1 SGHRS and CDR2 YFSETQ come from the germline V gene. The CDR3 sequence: CASSLVLAGAYEQYF. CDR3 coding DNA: TGCGCCAGCAGCTTGGTACTAGCGGGGGCCTACGAGCAGTACTTC.

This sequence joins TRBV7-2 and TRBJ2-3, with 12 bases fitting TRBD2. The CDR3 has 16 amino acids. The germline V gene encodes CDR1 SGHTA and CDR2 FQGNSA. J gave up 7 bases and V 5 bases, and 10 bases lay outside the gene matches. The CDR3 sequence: CASSPLPSGGAHTQYF. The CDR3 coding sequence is TGTGCCAGCAGCCCACTACCTAGCGGGGGGGCACATACGCAGTATTTT.